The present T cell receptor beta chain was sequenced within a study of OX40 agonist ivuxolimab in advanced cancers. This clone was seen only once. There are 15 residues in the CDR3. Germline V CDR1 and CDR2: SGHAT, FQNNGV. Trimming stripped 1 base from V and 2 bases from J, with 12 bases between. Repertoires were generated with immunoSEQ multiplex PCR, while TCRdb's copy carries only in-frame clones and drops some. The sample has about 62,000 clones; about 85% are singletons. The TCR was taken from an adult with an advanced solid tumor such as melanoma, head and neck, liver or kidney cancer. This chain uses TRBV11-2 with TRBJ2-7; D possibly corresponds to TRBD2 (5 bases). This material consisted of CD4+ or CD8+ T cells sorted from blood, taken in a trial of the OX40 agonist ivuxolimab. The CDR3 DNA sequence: TGTGCCAGCAGCTTAGCGTACGGGGTGGCCTACGAGCAGTACTTC. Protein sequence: CASSLAYGVAYEQYF.